The source of this TCR beta chain is a study of identical twins. Study observations and caveats: Instead of following the same donors, the conclusions were based on cross-sectional statistical analysis. Whereas memory repertoires showed no such difference, abundant cord blood beta clonotypes carried fewer insertions.

Each cDNA held unique molecular identifiers, and template switching gave it a universal primer site. TCRdb independently ran MiXCR on the 5' RACE reads; one entry per CDR3 protein. The repertoire holds about 460,000 distinct CDR3 sequences, with approximately 15% as singletons. The CDR3 is 17 amino acids. Losses at the gene ends were 5 bases for V and 3 bases for J; bases not matched to a gene: 11. Germline loops: CDR1 LNHDA, CDR2 SQIVND (reference sequence). Concerning this clonotype itself: Antigen unknown.

This same sample was also part of a study on yellow fever vaccine responses in identical twins. This second study says: Reports say the vaccine T cell response in twins looked partly convergent and partly personalized.

The sequencing sample was made of CD4+ T cells sorted from blood. The clonotype comes from a young woman in good health. The chain has TRBV19 and TRBJ2-4, with 9 bases fitting TRBD1. This CDR3 is CASSAGQGGKDKNIQYF. The CDR3 DNA reads TGTGCCAGTAGTGCGGGACAGGGAGGGAAAGACAAAAACATTCAGTACTTC. The variable domain in full, completed from reference TRBV19 and TRBJ2-4, reads DGGITQSPKYLFRKEGQNVTLSCEQNLNHDAMYWYRQDPGQGLRLIYYSQIVNDFQKGDIAEGYSVSREKKESFPLTVTSAQKNPTAFYLCASSAGQGGKDKNIQYFGAGTRLSVL.